This passage covers 10 T cell receptor beta chains from one sample sequenced in a study of blood T cell repertoires in COVID-19. The protocol was immunoSEQ multiplex PCR, while the TCRdb copy is restricted to in-frame clones and leaves out a portion. The sample shows around 64,000 clones, about nine tenths of them seen only once. Sequenced input: peripheral blood. The receptor set was obtained from a human donor in a cohort sampled during active COVID-19.

The CDR3 DNA reads TGCGCCAGCAGCTACTTTCGGGGAAGCGATTCACCCCTCCACTTT. It is translated as CASSYFRGSDSPLHF. J is TRBJ1-6 and V is TRBV5-1; unclear D gene. The CDR3 has 15 residues. Germline V gene lookup returns CDR1 SGHRS and CDR2 YFSETQ. V dropped 3 bases and J dropped 8 bases, with 15 bases sitting between them.

V and J are TRBV9 and TRBJ2-5; 10 positions agree with TRBD2. CDR1 and CDR2 from the germline V gene are SGDLS and YYNGEE. CDR3 size: 18 residues. The V segment lost 4 bases and the J segment 2 bases; nucleotides outside the gene matches: 14. Here the CDR3 reads CASSPAVLAGAGQETQYF. CDR3 bases: TGTGCCAGCAGCCCCGCCGTCCTAGCGGGGGCGGGACAAGAGACCCAGTACTTC.

V is TRBV6-6 and J is TRBJ2-7; 9 bases line up with TRBD1. The germline V gene has CDR1 MNHNY and CDR2 SVGAGI (reference sequence). J was trimmed by 3 bases and V by 7 bases; bases with no gene match: 7. This CDR3 contains 14 residues. The CDR3 coding sequence is TGTGCCAGCATGCGACAGGGGGGCGTCTACGAGCAGTACTTC. This encodes CASMRQGGVYEQYF.

This clone appeared a few times. This chain uses TRBV28 with TRBJ1-5, with D perhaps TRBD1 (5 bases). This CDR3 contains 19 residues. The V gene lost 7 bases and the J gene lost 4 bases, with 29 bases spanning the gap. Germline V lookup: CDR1 MDHEN, CDR2 SYDVKM. The CDR3 DNA follows: TGTGCCAGCAATTACGTATCAGGGAAATTCCAAATCTCAAATCAGCCCCAGCATTTT. As protein: CASNYVSGKFQISNQPQHF. Together with reference TRBV28 and TRBJ1-5, the CDR3 gives the full variable domain: DVKVTQSSRYLVKRTGEKVFLECVQDMDHENMFWYRQDPGLGLRLIYFSYDVKMKEKGDIPEGYSVSREKKERFSLILESASTNQTSMYLCASNYVSGKFQISNQPQHFGDGTRLSIL.

This chain connects TRBV6-1 to TRBJ2-1; 12 nucleotides match TRBD2. The CDR3 contains 17 residues. Trimming removed 1 base from V and 7 bases from J; junction bases left unmatched: 8. Germline CDR1 is MNHNS and CDR2 is SASEGT. CDR3 DNA: TGTGCCAGCAGTGAAGGGCCCCTTCTAGCGGGGGGGAATGAGCAGTTCTTC. Protein: CASSEGPLLAGGNEQFF.

The chain links TRBV11-2 to TRBJ1-2; D might be TRBD1 (6 bases). This CDR3 has 15 amino acids. Germline V gene data show CDR1 as SGHAT and CDR2 as FQNNGV. Trimming took 1 base from V and 2 from J, leaving 11 bases between them. The CDR3 reads CASSLAGRGNYGYTF. CDR3 DNA: TGTGCCAGCAGCTTAGCAGGGAGGGGGAACTATGGCTACACCTTC.

Worth noting for this clone: A junction boundary mismatches the germline segment, possibly from a read error. Other DNA sequences from this sample encode an identical CDR3 as well. The chain links TRBV19 to TRBJ2-7; TRBD1 matches at 9 bases. Per the germline V gene, CDR1 is LNHDA and CDR2 is SQIVND (reference sequence). The CDR3 is 11 residues long. The CDR3 loop reads CASGTGGEQYF. The DNA for the CDR3 is TGTGCCAGTGGTACAGGGGGCGAGCAGTACTTT.

This clone was recorded a few times. The rearrangement links TRBV6-4 to TRBJ1-6; D gene uncertain. The CDR3 length is 13 residues. Germline CDR1 and CDR2: MRHNA and SNTAGT. The V and J ends lost 5 bases and 7 bases respectively, with 9 bases between them. CDR3 coding DNA: TGTGCCAGCAGTCGAGAAGCAAATTCACCCCTCCACTTT. As protein: CASSREANSPLHF.

V is TRBV27 and J is TRBJ2-7; D is uncertain. Trimming shortened V by 0 bases and J by 0 bases, and 9 bases separated the two germline ends. CDR1 and CDR2 from the germline V gene are MNHEY and SMNVEV (reference sequence). The CDR3 consists of 15 residues. CDR3 DNA: TGTGCCAGCAGTTTATCGGCACCGCCCTCCTACGAGCAGTACTTC. Translation: CASSLSAPPSYEQYF.

This chain joins TRBV5-1 and TRBJ1-1; D is undetermined. There are 12 residues in the CDR3. Germline assignment: CDR1 SGHRS and CDR2 YFSETQ. Trimming took off 3 bases at V and 4 bases at J, with 7 bases between the two ends. The CDR3 here is CASSWGGTEAFF. The CDR3 DNA reads as TGCGCCAGCAGCTGGGGAGGCACTGAAGCTTTCTTT.